A single sample is the source of the 6 T cell receptor beta chains below, sequenced in a study of T cells in localized non-small cell lung cancer. Libraries were prepared by immunoSEQ multiplex PCR; TCRdb keeps only in-frame clonotypes and omits some of them. Among around 64,000 clones listed, about four fifths were seen once. Sequencing used PBMCs, obtained before any cancer treatment. The receptor source for this set is a man between 40 and 69 years old with stage II lung adenocarcinoma.

The J gene is TRBJ2-7, the V gene TRBV7-9; 13 nucleotides align to TRBD2. Germline V gives CDR1 SEHNR, CDR2 FQNEAQ (reference sequence). V gave up 4 bases and J gave up 1 base; unmatched junction bases: 13. The CDR3 consists of 19 residues. CDR3: CASSSRDSGTSGKSYEQYF. CDR3 bases: TGTGCCAGCAGCTCCCGGGATTCTGGGACTAGCGGGAAATCCTACGAGCAGTACTTC.

The chain joins TRBV10-3 to TRBJ1-1; possible D gene TRBD1, 5 bases. With 4 bases removed from V and 4 bases from J, the gap between germline ends came to 10 bases. The CDR3 has 13 residues. Germline-derived CDR1 and CDR2 are ENHRY and SYGVKD. The CDR3 region is CAISVRGGTEAFF. The CDR3 nucleotides read TGTGCCATCAGTGTTAGGGGAGGCACTGAAGCTTTCTTT.

This chain links TRBV5-1 with TRBJ1-2; D uncertain. The CDR3 has 13 amino acids. Looked up from germline, CDR1 is SGHRS and CDR2 is YFSETQ. V was trimmed by 4 bases and J by 3 bases, leaving 10 bases between them. CDR3 coding DNA: TGCGCCAGCAGCCCGGGAGGGTACTATGGCTACACCTTC. It is translated as CASSPGGYYGYTF.

This chain joins TRBV25-1 and TRBJ1-2; D possibly corresponds to TRBD1 (6 bases). Trimming took off 1 base at V and 2 bases at J, with 14 bases between the two ends. Germline values: CDR1 MGHDK, CDR2 SYGVNS. The CDR3 is made up of 16 amino acids. The CDR3 coding sequence is TGTGCCAGCAGTGAATTAGGCAGGGGCCCCAACTATGGCTACACCTTC. It yields the protein CASSELGRGPNYGYTF.

This clone has a single count. The rearrangement joins TRBV6-1 to TRBJ2-5, with D possibly matching TRBD1 (5 bases). The germline V and J ends were trimmed by 5 bases and 2 bases, with 9 bases remaining between them. Germline V gene sequence: CDR1 MNHNS, CDR2 SASEGT. The CDR3 has 13 amino acids. This CDR3 reads CASSRTNQETQYF. DNA of the CDR3: TGTGCCAGCAGTCGGACAAATCAAGAGACCCAGTACTTC.

The chain couples TRBV29-1 to TRBJ1-1; perhaps TRBD1 as D (6 bases). Trimming stripped 4 bases from V and 3 bases from J, with 12 bases between. The CDR3 has 13 residues. Germline values: CDR1 SQVTM, CDR2 ANQGSEA. CDR3 coding DNA: TGCAGCGTTGTCCCGGGGGCCCACACTGAAGCTTTCTTT. It encodes CSVVPGAHTEAFF.